The rows below give T cell receptor beta chains drawn from one sample of a study of T cells after yellow fever vaccination. TCRdb re-derived calls from the 5' RACE reads in MiXCR, one entry per CDR3 protein. The data hold a few hundred thousand distinct CDR3 sequences, with roughly 17% observed a single time. The specimen was PBMCs, collected more than 4 days after the first yellow fever vaccination. These receptor sequences come from a young man who received the YFV17D yellow fever vaccine. Each CDR3 is given with its conserved first and last residue. A D gene is named only where the DNA matches it firmly. Clone size is shown for a subset of rows, as once, few, many or a class of expanded clone.

TRBJ2-2 | TRBV12-5 | . | . | TGTGCTAGTGGGTTGCTAACGGGACGCTTCACCGGGGAGCTGTTTTTT | CASGLLTGRFTGELFF
TRBJ1-1 | TRBV30 | . | . | TGTGCCTGGAGTGAGGGATCGGGGAGAGCTTTCTTT | CAWSEGSGRAFF
TRBJ2-1 | TRBV9 | TRBD2 | many | TGTGCCAGCAGCGTAGAGAGTAGCGGGGGAGATGAGCAGTTCTTC | CASSVESSGGDEQFF
TRBJ2-5 | TRBV4-3 | . | few | TGCGCCAGCAGCCAAGATGGAGGGGGCGCGGGCGAGACCCAGTACTTC | CASSQDGGGAGETQYF
TRBJ2-1 | TRBV28 | TRBD1 | . | TGTGCCAGCAGTTTCAGGACAGGGGGCTACAATGAGCAGTTCTTC | CASSFRTGGYNEQFF
TRBJ2-7 | TRBV11-2 | . | few | TGTGCCAGCAGCCCCAGCGGCCAGGGAATCTACGAGCAGTACTTC | CASSPSGQGIYEQYF
TRBJ1-1 | TRBV7-9 | . | few | TGTGCCAGCAGCCTTGGACTCACTGAAGCTTTCTTT | CASSLGLTEAFF
TRBJ1-4 | TRBV7-9 | . | . | TGTGCCAGCAGCTTAGATCTCAGGAGTAATGAAAAACTGTTTTTT | CASSLDLRSNEKLFF
TRBJ2-1 | TRBV7-2 | TRBD2 | . | TGTGCCAGCAGCCGGACTAGCGGGCGAAACTCCTACAATGAGCAGTTCTTC | CASSRTSGRNSYNEQFF
TRBJ2-1 | TRBV7-2 | TRBD2 | . | TGTGCCAGCAGCTTTAGCGGGGGGGCCTCGGAGCAGTTCTTC | CASSFSGGASEQFF
TRBJ1-6 | TRBV19 | . | . | TGTGCCAGGGACTTAAATTCACCCCTCCACTTT | CARDLNSPLHF
TRBJ2-3 | TRBV29-1 | TRBD2 | . | TGCAGCGTTAGGACTAGCGGCACAGATACGCAGTATTTT | CSVRTSGTDTQYF
TRBJ2-3 | TRBV3-1 | TRBD2 | few | TGTGCCAGCAGCCAACTACCCCGCCCGGGGGGGGAGTCAGATACGCAGTATTTT | CASSQLPRPGGESDTQYF
TRBJ2-2 | TRBV9 | . | . | TGTGCCAGCAGCGTACGGTCCGCGAACACCGGGGAGCTGTTTTTT | CASSVRSANTGELFF
TRBJ2-7 | TRBV12-3/TRBV12-4 | . | . | TGTGCCAGCAGTTTAGGGGCGGGGTTCGACGAGCAGTACTTC | CASSLGAGFDEQYF
TRBJ2-2 | TRBV20-1 | . | . | TGCAGTGCTAGGGACAGTGCGCTTACCGGGGAGCTGTTTTTT | CSARDSALTGELFF
TRBJ2-1 | TRBV12-5 | . | . | TGTGCTAGTGGATTCCTCCTTACAGGGAATTCGGTATACAATGAGCAGTTCTTC | CASGFLLTGNSVYNEQFF
TRBJ1-4 | TRBV19 | . | few | TGTGCCAGTAGTATAGATTCCGGTAATGAAAAACTGTTTTTT | CASSIDSGNEKLFF
TRBJ2-2 | TRBV9 | . | . | TGTGCCAGCAGCGTAGAAGGAAGTCCTGGGGAGCTGTTTTTT | CASSVEGSPGELFF
TRBJ2-7 | TRBV7-9 | TRBD1 | few | TGTGCCAGCAGCTTATGGACAGGGGACCCCTACGAGCAGTACTTC | CASSLWTGDPYEQYF
TRBJ2-3 | TRBV9 | TRBD2 | . | TGTGCCAGCAGCGTAATTAGCGGGGGGGCGAATACGCAGTATTTT | CASSVISGGANTQYF
TRBJ2-7 | TRBV14 | . | few | TGTGCCAGCAGCCATGGGCAGGGTTTGCGCGAGCAGTACTTC | CASSHGQGLREQYF
TRBJ2-7 | TRBV3-1 | . | . | TGTGCCAGCAGTCTCAAGGTACAGGGCCCTGGACCGCGCTCCTACGAGCAGTACTTC | CASSLKVQGPGPRSYEQYF
TRBJ2-4 | TRBV4-2 | . | . | TGTGCCAGCAGCCAAGCTGGTGGGCCCAAAAACATTCAGTACTTC | CASSQAGGPKNIQYF
TRBJ2-1 | TRBV12-3/TRBV12-4 | TRBD2 | few | TGTGCCAGCAACCCTAGCGGGGGTGACAATGAGCAGTTCTTC | CASNPSGGDNEQFF
TRBJ1-2 | TRBV7-2 | . | . | TGTGCCAGCAGTCGGACTCCTCGGCACTATGGCTACACCTTC | CASSRTPRHYGYTF
TRBJ1-4 | TRBV5-1 | . | few | TGCGCCAGCGGCCCATTTGCAACTAATGAAAAACTGTTTTTT | CASGPFATNEKLFF
TRBJ2-3 | TRBV10-3 | . | few | TGTGCCATCAGTGAGTCTCCGAGGGGAGCAGATACGCAGTATTTT | CAISESPRGADTQYF
TRBJ1-1 | TRBV7-2 | TRBD1 | few | TGTGCCAGCAGCTTAGTACCAGGGGGTCTGCCTGAAGCTTTCTTT | CASSLVPGGLPEAFF
TRBJ1-2 | TRBV5-1 | TRBD1 | few | TGCGCCAGCAGCTTGAATCCTGGGACAGGGGGCCATGGCTACACCTTC | CASSLNPGTGGHGYTF
TRBJ1-5 | TRBV6-2/TRBV6-3 | . | . | TGTGCCAGCAGTTACCACCGACGCGGGGAGACGAGCAATCAGCCCCAGCATTTT | CASSYHRRGETSNQPQHF
TRBJ1-1 | TRBV7-2 | . | many | TGTGCCAGCAGCATTTGGTGGAACACTGAAGCTTTCTTT | CASSIWWNTEAFF
TRBJ2-5 | TRBV15 | . | . | TGTGCCACCAGCAGAGAAATAGCGGAGACCCAGTACTTC | CATSREIAETQYF
TRBJ2-1 | TRBV24-1 | TRBD1 | few | TGTGCCACAGCTCGACAGGGGGCTAGCAATGAGCAGTTCTTC | CATARQGASNEQFF
TRBJ1-1 | TRBV20-1 | . | many | TGCAGTGCTAGAGATTTACGGGGCACTGAAGCTTTCTTT | CSARDLRGTEAFF
TRBJ1-1 | TRBV30 | TRBD1 | few | TGTGCCTGGACGGACAGGCGGAACACTGAAGCTTTCTTT | CAWTDRRNTEAFF
TRBJ1-1 | TRBV7-9 | TRBD1 | few | TGTGCCAGCAGCACGAGACAGGGAATGATGAACACTGAAGCTTTCTTT | CASSTRQGMMNTEAFF
TRBJ2-4 | TRBV29-1 | TRBD2 | . | TGCAGCGTTCGGGAGGGGGCCAAAAACATTCAGTACTTC | CSVREGAKNIQYF
TRBJ1-1 | TRBV7-2 | . | few | TGTGCCAGCACGGAGCTCACTGAAGCTTTCTTT | CASTELTEAFF
TRBJ1-1 | TRBV4-1 | . | . | TGCGCCAGCAGCCTCCCCAGAGGGCAGGGGAGGACTGAAGCTTTCTTT | CASSLPRGQGRTEAFF
TRBJ1-1 | TRBV3-1 | . | . | TGTGCCAGCAGCCAAGACTTCGGCACAGGGAATGAAGCTTTCTTT | CASSQDFGTGNEAFF
TRBJ1-2 | TRBV7-2 | . | few | TGTGCCAGCAGCTCTTCAGGGGTTTCTTATCGCTACACCTTC | CASSSSGVSYRYTF
TRBJ2-5 | TRBV5-1 | TRBD1 | . | TGCGCCAGCAGCTTGGGACAGGGGGCGGAGGAGACCCAGTACTTC | CASSLGQGAEETQYF
TRBJ1-2 | TRBV28 | TRBD1 | few | TGTGCCAGCAGATTGATAGGGACAGGGAACTACACCTTC | CASRLIGTGNYTF
TRBJ2-1 | TRBV12-3/TRBV12-4 | TRBD1 | . | TGTGCCAGCAGTTCTCAACCGACAGGGGTTGGCAATGAGCAGTTCTTC | CASSSQPTGVGNEQFF
TRBJ1-5 | TRBV6-6 | TRBD1 | few | TGTGCCAGCACAAGACAGGGTAGGCAGCCCCAGCATTTT | CASTRQGRQPQHF
TRBJ1-2 | TRBV6-1 | TRBD1 | few | TGTGCCAGCAGTCGACCGGACAGGGCAACTAACTATGGCTACACCTTC | CASSRPDRATNYGYTF